This T cell receptor beta chain was captured in a study of T cell changes during pregnancy in multiple sclerosis. Produced via immunoSEQ multiplex PCR; TCRdb's table is partial and in-frame only. The sample lists about 30,000 clones, about 93% seen once, with roughly 6% in the top ten. The CDR3 loop spans 19 amino acids. V trimming: 5 bases; J trimming: 5 bases; junction bases outside the gene matches: 19. Germline values: CDR1 MGHRA, CDR2 YSYEKL. This sequence joins TRBV4-1 and TRBJ2-2; 8 bases line up with TRBD2. This receptor was taken from a female donor with multiple sclerosis, enrolled in a pregnancy study. This specimen was CD8+ T cells from peripheral blood mononuclear cells, taken before pregnancy. DNA for the CDR3: TGCGCCAGCAGCACCTATAGGGCTCTTAGCGGGATATGGACCGGGGAGCTGTTTTTT. This sequence encodes CASSTYRALSGIWTGELFF.